This T cell receptor beta chain originates from a study of cytotoxic CD8 clonotypes in ibrutinib-treated CLL. Details on this clone: The antigen is undetermined.

A 1 in 200,000 to 1 in 1 million T cell depth was the sequencing target. Here immunoSEQ multiplex PCR was the method, and the copy in TCRdb shows in-frame clones only, minus some. Of 270,000 or so clones listed, around 77% are singletons. Findings and caveats of the study: Patients showed higher baseline clonality than age-matched healthy donors, and it tracked circulating CD8+ T-cell counts. A rise in clonality was seen at ibrutinib response, and a fall back toward baseline was seen at progression.

Germline V gene sequence: CDR1 GTSNPN, CDR2 SVGIG (reference sequence). Trimming removed 5 bases at V and 2 bases at J, with 18 bases between. CDR3 size: 16 residues. This clonotype originated in a human donor with chronic lymphocytic leukemia. The source material was PBMCs, sampled at disease progression, from a patient treated with ibrutinib. The rearrangement uses TRBV30 and TRBJ2-2; no clear D. The DNA of the CDR3 is TGTGCCTGGTCAAATAGGGTGAACAGCAACACCGGGGAGCTGTTTTTT. Amino acid sequence: CAWSNRVNSNTGELFF.